The clone carrying this T cell receptor (beta chain) has more than one count but fewer than ten. These data come from a study of identical twins. MiXCR was run by TCRdb on the 5' RACE reads, yielding one entry per CDR3 protein. The repertoire has a few hundred thousand distinct CDR3 sequences, about an eighth of them found once; the top ten carry 3.5% to 5%. The CDR3 is 15 amino acids. Germline V gives CDR1 DFQATT, CDR2 SNEGSKA (reference sequence). The J segment lost 4 bases and the V segment lost 6 bases, leaving 13 bases of the junction unmatched. These same data were also listed under a study on yellow fever vaccine responses in identical twins.

This clonotype originated in a woman under 30 in good health. Sequencing was performed on memory (CD45RO+) T cells sorted from blood. The V call is TRBV20-1, the J call TRBJ2-3, with 7 nucleotides matching TRBD2. The CDR3 loop is CSARLAGKRADTQYF. CDR3 DNA sequence: TGCAGTGCAAGACTAGCCGGGAAAAGGGCAGATACGCAGTATTTT.